This TCR beta chain is drawn from a study of identical twins (dated by TCRdb to the mid-2010s). About the study as a whole: To test whether fetal clonotypes persist, this study deep-sequenced TCR alpha and beta repertoires from monozygotic twins, from unrelated adults of various ages, and from cord blood. To rule out contamination, the twin experiments were replicated at different times with different library preparation protocols.

On the study overall, not on this receptor specifically: In monozygotic twins, recombination models systematically underestimated out-of-frame TCR alpha sharing, but the models matched the sharing seen between unrelated individuals. Zero-insertion analyses could be partly confounded by invariant T cells such as MAIT and iNKT, although diverse VJ usage argued against such confounding for most clonotypes. Because the same donors could not be followed over many years, the conclusions depended on cross-sectional statistical analysis. Fewer insertions were carried by abundant cord blood beta clonotypes; a weaker similar trend was observed in young adult naive repertoires, while no such trend was observed in memory repertoires. Compared with coincidental sharing between unrelated individuals, an excess of low generation-probability sequences was observed among out-of-frame TCR alpha sequences shared between twins. Excess twin sharing in beta out-of-frame sequences was weaker because fewer shared sequences lowered the signal-to-noise ratio.

There are 17 amino acids in the CDR3, from cysteine to phenylalanine inclusive. This entry keeps only the CDR3 DNA: 51 bases, framed from base 1. The germline ends are 16 bases apart after V is trimmed by 1 base and J by 3 bases. Via the germline V gene, CDR1 is MDHEN and CDR2 SYDVKM. Every donor was a healthy Caucasian. Library preparation employed 5' RACE. This sample was sequenced with an Illumina HiSeq 2000. Template switching added a universal primer binding site, and the final cDNA carried a unique molecular identifier that allowed TCR cDNA molecules to be counted accurately. Specific primers in the conserved constant-segment region were used to synthesize first-strand cDNA for TCR alpha and beta chains. Each cDNA library was double barcoded, with a SMART-Mk sample barcode plus Illumina barcodes, to control for contamination. TruSeq adapter sequences and Illumina sample barcodes were added in two successive PCR steps. TCR alpha and beta cDNA libraries were sequenced on the Illumina HiSeq platform with custom primers. The published analysis was carried out like this. Unique molecular identifiers were extracted from raw reads with MiGEC, and CDR3 positions were determined with MiXCR. For each individual, recombination models were inferred using an EM algorithm with the repgenHMM and IGoR tools. Shared clonotype analysis was performed with the tcR package in R, normalizing sharing by the product of cloneset sizes. Out-of-frame nonproductive sequences were analyzed to study raw recombination free of thymic and clonal selection effects. Clones were called with MiXCR by TCRdb after fastp trimmed the public reads at Q25, and only in-frame beta chains were retained. Every distinct CDR3 protein forms one entry, paired with its most common genes and DNA. TCRdb, rather than the study authors, made the V and J calls. The sample table records 1.5 million to 2 million distinct CDR3 sequences; around a third of these occur just once. Of the sample, about 0.25% falls within the top ten clones.

This clonotype was counted between two and nine times. The target of this receptor is not known. No clone much larger than this one lies a single base away; base qualities are absent. The chain was built from TRBV28 and TRBJ2-1; the D gene is possibly TRBD2, with 5 bases matching. This TCR was recovered from a newborn girl in good health. Source material: cord blood. The nucleotides read TGTGCCAGCAGTTTATCCCGTCGGGGAGCCTTCTACAATGAGCAGTTCTTC. It is translated as CASSLSRRGAFYNEQFF. The full variable domain, with segments outside the CDR3 supplied by the reference TRBV28 and TRBJ2-1 proteins, appears as DVKVTQSSRYLVKRTGEKVFLECVQDMDHENMFWYRQDPGLGLRLIYFSYDVKMKEKGDIPEGYSVSREKKERFSLILESASTNQTSMYLCASSLSRRGAFYNEQFFGPGTRLTVL.